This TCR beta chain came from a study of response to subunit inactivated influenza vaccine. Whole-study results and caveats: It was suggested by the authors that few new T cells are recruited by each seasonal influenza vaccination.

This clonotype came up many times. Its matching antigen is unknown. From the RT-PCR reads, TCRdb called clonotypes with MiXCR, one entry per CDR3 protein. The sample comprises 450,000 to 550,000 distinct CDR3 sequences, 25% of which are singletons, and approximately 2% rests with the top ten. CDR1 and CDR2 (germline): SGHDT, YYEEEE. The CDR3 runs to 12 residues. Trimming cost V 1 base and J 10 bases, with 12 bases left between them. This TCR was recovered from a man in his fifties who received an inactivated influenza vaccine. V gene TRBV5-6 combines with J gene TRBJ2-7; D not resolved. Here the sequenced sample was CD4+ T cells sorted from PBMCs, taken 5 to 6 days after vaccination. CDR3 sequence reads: CASSLTSKKQYF. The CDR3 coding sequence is TGTGCCAGCAGCTTGACCTCGAAAAAACAGTACTTC.